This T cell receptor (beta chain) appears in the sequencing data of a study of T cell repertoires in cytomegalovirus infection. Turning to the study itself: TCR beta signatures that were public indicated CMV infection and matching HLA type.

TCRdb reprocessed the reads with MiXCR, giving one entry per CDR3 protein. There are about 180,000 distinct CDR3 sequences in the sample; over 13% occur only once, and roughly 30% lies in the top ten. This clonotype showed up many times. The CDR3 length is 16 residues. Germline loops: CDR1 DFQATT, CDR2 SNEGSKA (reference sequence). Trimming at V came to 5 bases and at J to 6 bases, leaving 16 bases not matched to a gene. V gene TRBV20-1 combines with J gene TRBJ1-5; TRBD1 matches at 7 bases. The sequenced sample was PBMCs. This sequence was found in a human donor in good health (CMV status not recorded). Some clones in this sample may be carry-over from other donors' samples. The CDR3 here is CSAGPDRALEGQPQHF. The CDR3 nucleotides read TGCAGTGCTGGCCCTGACAGGGCGCTTGAGGGTCAGCCCCAGCATTTT.